Listed here are 22 T cell receptor beta chains from one sample, sequenced in a study of T cell responses to AZD1222 COVID-19 vaccine. Clones were read by immunoSEQ multiplex PCR, and TCRdb kept only the in-frame ones, dropping some. Of roughly 130,000 clones in the sample, roughly 90% are singletons; the top ten hold roughly 1.5%. The sequencing used peripheral blood, collected on day 0 of AZD1222 vaccination. Receptor source: an adult in good health.

The rearrangement uses TRBV28 and TRBJ1-4, with TRBD1 as a possible D gene (6 bases). The CDR3 is made up of 14 amino acids. V was pared by 2 bases and J by 8 bases, with 12 bases between. Germline V gene data show CDR1 as MDHEN and CDR2 as SYDVKM. The CDR3 spells CASSLAGGREKLFF. As DNA, the CDR3 is TGTGCCAGCAGTTTAGCGGGGGGGCGAGAAAAACTGTTTTTT.

This clone was observed a few times. This sequence joins TRBV7-3 and TRBJ1-1; D is perhaps TRBD1 (5 bases). This CDR3 spans 13 amino acids. Trimming shortened V by 1 base and J by 3 bases, and 6 bases separated the two germline ends. CDR1 and CDR2 from the germline V gene are SGHTA and FQGTGA. CDR3 amino acids: CASSLMGDTEAFF. The CDR3 region has the DNA TGTGCCAGCAGCTTAATGGGGGACACTGAAGCTTTCTTT.

The chain has TRBV7-2 and TRBJ2-7; either TRBD1 or TRBD2 may supply D (6 bases each). Deletions cut 4 bases from V and 3 bases from J, with 19 bases between. CDR1 and CDR2 from the germline V gene are SGHTA and FQGNSA. This CDR3 has 16 amino acids. The CDR3, as DNA: TGTGCCAGCAGCTCCTGGGGGGCAGGCGCCAACTACGAGCAGTACTTC. Amino acid sequence: CASSSWGAGANYEQYF.

The rearrangement uses TRBV4-1 and TRBJ2-7, with D tentatively TRBD1 (5 bases). V lost 0 bases, J lost 3 bases, and 21 bases lay in between. The CDR3 loop spans 18 amino acids. Germline V gives CDR1 MGHRA, CDR2 YSYEKL. CDR3 coding DNA: TGCGCCAGCAGCCAAGATTTGTCCCGGACAAGTCCAAGCTACGAGCAGTACTTC. Its translation is CASSQDLSRTSPSYEQYF.

The rearrangement uses TRBV10-2 and TRBJ2-7, with D perhaps matching TRBD1 or TRBD2 (5 bases each). Germline CDR1 WSHSY, CDR2 SAAADI. The V gene lost 3 bases and the J gene lost 7 bases, with 13 bases spanning the gap. This CDR3 is built from 13 residues. As DNA, the CDR3 is TGCGCCAGCAGTGAATTTCGGGGCAGGGAGCAGTACTTC. Translated, it gives CASSEFRGREQYF.

The chain is built from TRBV7-3 and TRBJ1-1; a weak D match, TRBD1 (5 bases). CDR3 length equals 15 residues. Germline V CDR1 and CDR2: SGHTA, FQGTGA. Trimming removed 3 bases from V and 1 base from J, with 12 bases in between. In DNA form, the CDR3 reads TGTGCCAGCAGCTTGAATGTGGGGACGAACACTGAAGCTTTCTTT. As protein: CASSLNVGTNTEAFF.

The rearrangement links TRBV2 to TRBJ2-6; D not resolved. The CDR3 consists of 16 residues. Germline V gene sequence: CDR1 SNHLY, CDR2 FYNNEI. V was cut by 7 bases and J by 0 bases, with 13 bases left in between. CDR3: CASTEKKNSGANVLTF. The CDR3 nucleotides read TGTGCCAGCACCGAGAAAAAGAACTCTGGGGCCAACGTCCTGACTTTC.

The genes are TRBV24-1 and TRBJ1-1; D gene uncertain. The CDR3 consists of 13 residues. Looked up from germline, CDR1 is KGHDR and CDR2 is SFDVKD. Trimming stripped 5 bases from V and 4 bases from J, with 10 bases between. CDR3: CATSGHLGTEAFF. CDR3 nucleotides: TGTGCCACCAGTGGGCACCTCGGCACTGAAGCTTTCTTT.

V usage is TRBV4-1 and J usage is TRBJ1-1, with D hard to call. CDR1 and CDR2 from the germline V gene are MGHRA and YSYEKL. V dropped 6 bases and J dropped 0 bases, with 17 bases sitting between them. The CDR3 covers 16 residues. Here the CDR3 DNA reads TGCGCCAGCAGACCCGAAGTGACACTTATGAACACTGAAGCTTTCTTT. Amino acid sequence: CASRPEVTLMNTEAFF.

In its sample, this clone was seen a few times. The rearrangement uses TRBV12-3 or TRBV12-4 and TRBJ1-2; D gene ambiguous. V was pared by 2 bases and J by 8 bases, with 12 bases between. This CDR3 region has 13 residues. The CDR3 DNA follows: TGTGCCAGCAGTTTACAGGTCCAGGAGGGCTACACCTTC. It is translated as CASSLQVQEGYTF.

This clone occurred once. The rearrangement joins TRBV2 to TRBJ1-1, with D tentatively TRBD1 (5 bases). The germline V gene encodes CDR1 SNHLY and CDR2 FYNNEI. V was trimmed by 6 bases and J by 7 bases, leaving 9 bases between them. The CDR3 sequence is 11 residues long. The CDR3 bases are TGTGCCAGCAGAGGCGACAGTGAAGCTTTCTTT. This sequence encodes CASRGDSEAFF.

V usage is TRBV11-2 and J usage is TRBJ2-3; D unclear. CDR3 size: 11 residues. CDR1 is SGHAT and CDR2 is FQNNGV in the germline V gene. Trimming took 6 bases from V and 3 from J, leaving 4 bases between them. CDR3 amino acids: CASRDTDTQYF. The CDR3 bases are TGTGCCAGCAGGGATACAGATACGCAGTATTTT. The full variable domain, its missing parts supplied by reference TRBV11-2 and TRBJ2-3, is EAGVAQSPRYKIIEKRQSVAFWCNPISGHATLYWYQQILGQGPKLLIQFQNNGVVDDSQLPKDRFSAERLKGVDSTLKIQPAKLEDSAVYLCASRDTDTQYFGPGTRLTVL.

This rearrangement joins TRBV12-3 or TRBV12-4 to TRBJ2-7, with 10 bases fitting TRBD1. J lost 5 bases, V lost 6 bases, and 4 bases had no gene match. The length of the CDR3 is 13 residues. The CDR3 spells CASSRDRGHEQYF. In nucleotides, the CDR3 is TGTGCCAGCAGCCGGGACAGGGGCCACGAGCAGTACTTC.

The chain carries TRBV30 and TRBJ1-1; tentatively, D is TRBD1 (6 bases). The CDR3 spans 14 residues. V was clipped by 3 bases and J by 4 bases, with 15 bases between them. In germline, CDR1 is GTSNPN, CDR2 SVGIG (reference sequence). The DNA for the CDR3 is TGTGCCTGGAGCGGGACAACCGCGAGCACTGAAGCTTTCTTT. Amino acids: CAWSGTTASTEAFF.

The chain joins TRBV9 to TRBJ1-3; no reliable D call. Trimming left V 7 bases short and J 0 bases short, with 14 bases between. Germline V lookup: CDR1 SGDLS, CDR2 YYNGEE. The CDR3 loop spans 15 amino acids. The CDR3 spells CASGVPSGSGNTIYF. The CDR3 nucleotides read TGTGCCAGCGGAGTACCCTCGGGCTCTGGAAACACCATATATTTT.

This rearrangement joins TRBV5-1 to TRBJ1-4; perhaps TRBD1 as D (6 bases). The ends were cut back, 1 base at V and 8 bases at J, with 18 bases in the middle. Germline lookup yields CDR1 SGHRS and CDR2 YFSETQ. This CDR3 is built from 16 residues. The CDR3 DNA sequence: TGCGCCAGCAGCTTGTCCCAGGGGATTGTAGGGGAAAAACTGTTTTTT. Translating gives CASSLSQGIVGEKLFF.

This rearrangement joins TRBV7-2 to TRBJ2-7, with 15 bases identical to TRBD2. Germline assignment: CDR1 SGHTA and CDR2 FQGNSA. Unmatched junction bases numbered 9, after V lost 2 bases and J lost 4 bases. The CDR3 is 18 residues long. The CDR3 DNA follows: TGTGCCAGCAGCTTAATTTCATGGACTAGCGGGGGGGCTTACGAGCAGTACTTC. This sequence encodes CASSLISWTSGGAYEQYF.

The chain has TRBV24-1 and TRBJ1-1, with D perhaps TRBD1 (6 bases). The CDR3 consists of 13 residues. The germline V gene has CDR1 KGHDR and CDR2 SFDVKD. V gave up 7 bases and J gave up 6 bases, with 14 bases separating them. The CDR3 sequence: CATRGYREAEAFF. Here the CDR3 DNA reads TGTGCCACCAGGGGATACAGGGAAGCTGAAGCTTTCTTT.

V and J are TRBV4-1 and TRBJ2-1, with D possibly TRBD2 on 6 matching bases. The germline CDR1 and CDR2 sequences are MGHRA and YSYEKL. The CDR3 contains 15 residues. V lost 1 base, J lost 5 bases, and 12 bases lay in between. The CDR3 here is CASSQVDGGDNEQFF. The CDR3 bases are TGCGCCAGCAGCCAAGTGGACGGGGGAGACAATGAGCAGTTCTTC.

The chain couples TRBV9 to TRBJ1-2; 9 bases line up with TRBD1. V was pared by 4 bases and J by 4 bases, with 8 bases of the junction left unmatched. The CDR3 spans 15 residues. CDR1 is SGDLS, CDR2 YYNGEE, per germline. The CDR3 bases are TGTGCCAGCAGCCTAGGTGGACAGGGGTCCTATGGCTACACCTTC. Its protein is CASSLGGQGSYGYTF.

This clone was observed a few times. CDR3 protein: CASSLQGNTEAFF. CDR3 sequence (DNA): TGCGCCAGCAGCCTACAGGGAAACACTGAAGCTTTCTTT. The chain has TRBV4-3 and TRBJ1-1; possibly TRBD1 for D (6 bases). The germline V gene encodes CDR1 LGHNA and CDR2 YSLEER. V lost 4 bases and J 2 bases, leaving 8 bases between the germline ends. The CDR3 extends over 13 amino acids.

The J gene is TRBJ2-5, the V gene TRBV21-1; TRBD1 is the table's D call and was not checked against the DNA. TRBV21-1 constitutes a pseudogene. CDR3 length: 17 amino acids. CDR3 amino acids: CASSKTAGDSSQETQYF. CDR3 bases: TGTGCCAGCAGCAAAACGGCTGGGGACAGCAGCCAAGAGACCCAGTACTTC.